This entry lists 5 T cell receptor beta chains sequenced from one sample in a study of T cell changes during pregnancy in multiple sclerosis. This table comes from immunoSEQ multiplex PCR, and its TCRdb copy is limited to in-frame clones, with some not included. The sample shows roughly 30,000 clones, 70% to 90% of them seen only once. Material: CD4+ T cells from peripheral blood mononuclear cells, obtained in the first trimester of pregnancy. These receptors came from a female donor in good health, enrolled as a control in a pregnancy study.

The chain is built from TRBV6-1 and TRBJ2-2; perhaps TRBD2 as D (5 bases). V gave up 4 bases and J gave up 2 bases, with 11 bases separating them. Germline V gives CDR1 MNHNS, CDR2 SASEGT. The CDR3 length is 15 residues. Here the CDR3 DNA reads TGTGCCAGCAGTGCGGATCTAGCTAACACCGGGGAGCTGTTTTTT. Its translation: CASSADLANTGELFF.

This chain joins TRBV7-3 and TRBJ2-5, with 9 nucleotides matching TRBD1. CDR1 and CDR2 (germline): SGHTA, FQGTGA. Trimming took 0 bases from V and 4 from J; bases not matched to a gene: 3. The CDR3 spans 15 residues. In DNA form, the CDR3 reads TGTGCCAGCAGCTTAACAGGGGACAGGGTAGAGACCCAGTACTTC. Encoded protein: CASSLTGDRVETQYF.

CDR3 bases: TGCGCCAGCAGCCAAGGGTTTGACGATCCGAGGGAAGCTTTCTTT. Translated, it gives CASSQGFDDPREAFF. The chain combines TRBV4-3 with TRBJ1-1; no clear D gene. The V gene's germline CDR1 is LGHNA and CDR2 YSLEER. The ends were cut back, 1 base at V and 8 bases at J, with 17 bases in the middle. CDR3 length equals 15 residues.

The chain couples TRBV5-1 to TRBJ1-6, with a possible D match to TRBD1 (5 bases). The V gene's germline CDR1 is SGHRS and CDR2 YFSETQ. The CDR3 loop spans 16 amino acids. V was shortened by 0 bases and J by 6 bases, with 13 bases between the two germline ends. CDR3 amino acids: CASSLVNGGPNSPLHF. The CDR3 DNA reads TGCGCCAGCAGCTTGGTGAACGGGGGACCTAATTCACCCCTCCACTTT.

This clone is a singleton in its sample. This chain connects TRBV15 to TRBJ2-5, with 9 bases identical to TRBD2. The J segment lost 4 bases and the V segment lost 4 bases, leaving 7 bases of the junction unmatched. The CDR3 loop spans 15 amino acids. Germline V lookup: CDR1 LNHNV, CDR2 YYDKDF (reference sequence). DNA of the CDR3: TGTGCCACCAGCAAGCGGGGGGCGGGTCGAGAGACCCAGTACTTC. It specifies CATSKRGAGRETQYF.